A single T cell receptor (beta chain) is shown here with its context. There is no known antigen for this receptor. No base qualities exist here, and no much larger clone lies one base off it. The sample belongs to a study of blood T cell repertoires in COVID-19 (dated by TCRdb to the early 2020s). A note on the overall study: Samples from collaborators originated in the United States, Italy and Spain and spanned both the acute and convalescent phases of COVID-19. Subjects who had been exposed to COVID-19, were actively infected with it, or had recovered from it provided the deeply sampled blood TCRbeta repertoires that made up the dataset. Where HLA class I and class II types were available, the types were taken from metadata supplied by the sample provider, not from assay-based typing. The repertoires were released in a freely available public database meant as a resource for research on the immune response to SARS-CoV-2. The prospective study material was composed of cDNA or gDNA derived from T cells, B-cell-depleted T cells, or PBMCs. Sample metadata almost always included a de-identified subject ID, COVID-19 status, age in years and sex. The samples were drawn from the first 160 participants of the ongoing ImmuneRACE study and from 950 to 1,500 subjects provided by 6 global collaborators. What the authors observed across the whole study: Clinical and demographic metadata were provided uncurated, with the amount varying by source and participant.

Whole blood was collected in K2EDTA tubes by collaborating institutions according to the institutions' own protocols. Collaborator samples were shipped for TCRbeta analysis as frozen whole blood, isolated PBMCs, or DNA extracted from either sample type. TCRbeta CDR3 regions were amplified from genomic DNA by means of the immunoSEQ Assay, a bias-controlled multiplex PCR. The paper's processing steps were these. The number of nucleated cells in each sample was estimated from the amplification of reference gene primers within the assay. Sequence reads were collapsed and filtered to measure the absolute abundance of every unique TCRbeta CDR3 rearrangement. For each sample, productive Simpson clonality was calculated by taking the square root of Simpson's diversity index across productive rearrangements. TCRdb retrieved this table from immuneACCESS and kept in-frame rearrangements only. Not all clones are present; in checked studies, unresolved V genes account for under half, and no reason is known for the remainder. That table gives V, J and clone size, and the DNA gave D and trimming. This sample lists hundreds of thousands of clones; around 80% were detected once. 8% to 10% of the sample is in the top ten clones.

The sequence derives from a woman between 50 and 59 years old with acute or convalescent COVID-19. Sequenced sample: peripheral blood.

The DNA is TGTGCCAGCAGCCACCCTTCGGAGAAGCCTGAAGCTTTCTTT. The encoded protein is CASSHPSEKPEAFF. The chain is encoded by TRBV5-4 joined to TRBJ1-1, with the D gene uncertain. V is cut by 4 bases and J by 6 bases, and the space between the germline ends is 16 bases. CDR1 and CDR2 (SGHNT, YYREEE) derive from the germline V gene (reference sequence). The CDR3 runs 14 residues from the cysteine to the phenylalanine. Of all the DNA, just the CDR3 is kept, 42 bases in frame from base 1.